One T cell receptor beta chain is described in this entry. Germline CDR1 reads KGHSH; CDR2 reads LQKENI. The ends were cut back, 3 bases at V and 2 bases at J, with 7 bases in the middle. The CDR3 loop spans 13 amino acids. Blood got drawn at baseline, again on cycle 4 day 1, and then on cycle 7 day 1. Here immunoSEQ multiplex PCR was the method, and the copy in TCRdb shows in-frame clones only, minus some. The sample lists roughly 100,000 clones, approximately 83% occurring once. The record originates from a study of OX40 agonist ivuxolimab in advanced cancers. Sequenced here: CD4+ or CD8+ T cells sorted from blood, sampled in a trial of the OX40 agonist ivuxolimab. This chain joins TRBV18 and TRBJ2-5, with D hard to call. The origin of this receptor is an adult with an advanced solid tumor such as melanoma, head and neck, liver or kidney cancer. The DNA for the CDR3 is TGTGCCAGCTCACCTAGGGCTCAAGAGACCCAGTACTTC. Translation: CASSPRAQETQYF.